One and the same sample provided the 18 T cell receptor beta chains below, sequenced in a study of immune characterization of retroperitoneal liposarcoma. MiXCR, run by TCRdb on the PCR reads, gives a single entry per CDR3 protein. Among a few thousand distinct CDR3 sequences listed, 45% were seen once. Sequenced sample: tumor tissue. These receptors were taken from a male donor with retroperitoneal liposarcoma.

The chain carries TRBV7-2 and TRBJ2-5, with TRBD2 as a possible D gene (6 bases). The CDR3 consists of 15 residues. Germline loops: CDR1 SGHTA, CDR2 FQGNSA. Trimming shortened V by 1 base and J by 5 bases, and 14 bases separated the two germline ends. The CDR3: CASSLDPRGGETQYF. DNA of the CDR3: TGTGCCAGCAGCTTAGATCCTAGGGGAGGTGAGACCCAGTACTTC.

This chain connects TRBV6-1 to TRBJ2-5; 7 nucleotides agree with TRBD2. Judging by the DNA end, TRBJ2-1 fits better; the J call may be wrong. Germline loops: CDR1 MNHNS, CDR2 SASEGT. The CDR3 contains 13 residues. In nucleotides, the CDR3 is TGTGCCAGTCGGCGGGAGACTACCGATGAGCAGTTCTTC. Translation gives CASRRETTDEQFF.

This clonotype is judged medium-sized. The chain has TRBV6-1 and TRBJ2-5, with a weak D call TRBD2 (5 bases). The V end lost 0 bases, the J end lost 11 bases, and 13 bases lay between the germline ends. This CDR3 comprises 13 residues. Germline CDR1 reads MNHNS; CDR2 reads SASEGT. The CDR3 reads CASSEALAGEQYF. The CDR3 DNA follows: TGTGCCAGCAGTGAAGCGCTAGCCGGGGAGCAGTACTTC.

The rearrangement uses TRBV6-6 and TRBJ2-6; TRBD1 matches at 10 bases. With 11 bases clipped from V and 0 bases from J, the junction kept 4 bases outside the gene matches. The CDR3 extends over 15 amino acids. CDR1 and CDR2 (germline): MNHNY, SVGAGI (reference sequence). The CDR3 reads CAGGQGHSGANVLTF. CDR3 sequence (DNA): TGTGCCGGGGGACAGGGGCACTCTGGGGCCAACGTCCTGACTTTC.

V usage is TRBV6-1 and J usage is TRBJ1-2; D call uncertain. Per germline, CDR1 MNHNS and CDR2 SASEGT. V dropped 8 bases and J dropped 2 bases, with 9 bases sitting between them. This CDR3 comprises 12 residues. This chain's CDR3 is CASQAPNYGYTF. The CDR3 coding sequence is TGTGCCAGCCAGGCACCCAACTATGGCTACACCTTC.

A note on this clonotype: A much larger clone lies one base from this, so it may be a read error. The J gene is TRBJ1-5, the V gene TRBV6-1, with D uncertain. Germline assignment: CDR1 MNHNS and CDR2 SASEGT. The CDR3 spans 16 residues. In DNA, the CDR3 is TGTGCCAGCAGTACCCACGGCAAGGGCTCTGATCAGCCCCAGAATTTT. Its translation is CASSTHGKGSDQPQNF.

This chain joins TRBV6-1 and TRBJ1-1; unclear D gene. V was cut by 1 base and J by 4 bases, with 16 bases left in between. The germline V gene encodes CDR1 MNHNS and CDR2 SASEGT. The CDR3 consists of 16 residues. The DNA of the CDR3 is TGTGCCAGCAGTGAAGGGTGGTTAGGAGTTGCCACTGAAGCTTTCTTT. Translation: CASSEGWLGVATEAFF.

This clonotype has more than one count but fewer than ten. The rearrangement uses TRBV12-3 or TRBV12-4 and TRBJ2-1, with TRBD2 matching 7 bases. The CDR3 is 14 residues long. V gave up 0 bases and J gave up 6 bases; unmatched junction bases: 2. CDR3 bases: TGTGCCAGCAGTTTAGCGGGAGGGGTCAATGAGCAGTTCTTC. It specifies CASSLAGGVNEQFF.

The CDR3 DNA reads TGTGCCAGCAGTCTCTCGGGACTAGCGGACTACAATGAGCAGTACTTC. It yields the protein CASSLSGLADYNEQYF. The rearrangement uses TRBV27 and TRBJ2-1; 11 nucleotides line up with TRBD2. The J call is doubtful: the DNA matches TRBJ2-7 better. In germline, CDR1 is MNHEY, CDR2 SMNVEV (reference sequence). The CDR3 runs to 16 residues.

CDR3 sequence: CASSDMVSNSPLHF. In DNA form, the CDR3 reads TGTGCCAGCAGTGACATGGTGAGCAATTCACCCCTCCACTTT. This chain joins TRBV6-8 and TRBJ1-6, with D unclear. The CDR3 is 14 residues long. Germline CDR1 is MNHGY and CDR2 is SAAAGT. V lost 5 bases and J lost 7, with 12 bases in between.

This chain links TRBV6-1 with TRBJ2-1, with D perhaps TRBD1 (6 bases). Germline-derived CDR1 and CDR2 are MNHNS and SASEGT. This CDR3 is built from 14 residues. V lost 4 bases to trimming and J lost 13 bases, with 20 bases between them. The CDR3 is CASSALLPGETQFF. The DNA for the CDR3 is TGTGCCAGCAGTGCTTTACTCCCAGGGGAGACCCAGTTCTTC.

The chain is built from TRBV12-3 or TRBV12-4 and TRBJ1-5; TRBD1 matches 11 bases. The CDR3 totals 16 residues. V was pared by 3 bases and J by 4 bases, with 5 bases of the junction left unmatched. The CDR3 region is CASSFSGDRGNQPQHF. CDR3 sequence (DNA): TGTGCCAGCAGTTTTTCCGGGGACAGGGGGAATCAGCCCCAGCATTTT.

This clonotype came up once. J is TRBJ2-7 and V is TRBV6-1; 8 bases are shared with TRBD2. This CDR3 has 14 residues. Germline CDR1 reads MNHNS; CDR2 reads SASEGT. J lost 0 bases, V lost 5 bases, and 3 bases had no gene match. Here the CDR3 DNA reads TGTGCCAGCAGTACGGGGACTAGCTCCTACGAGCAGTACTTC. Translation: CASSTGTSSYEQYF.

This clonotype is medium-sized within its sample. V and J are TRBV6-1 and TRBJ2-2; D is ambiguous. V was trimmed by 5 bases and J by 6 bases, leaving 7 bases between them. Germline V gives CDR1 MNHNS, CDR2 SASEGT. CDR3 length equals 12 residues. The CDR3 DNA sequence: TGTGCCAGCAGTCCGGTCTCCGGGGAGCTGTTTTTT. Translation: CASSPVSGELFF.

The chain links TRBV6-5 to TRBJ2-1, with D maybe TRBD2 (6 bases). The end of the DNA fits TRBJ2-7 better, so the J call may be wrong. CDR1 is MNHEY, CDR2 SVGAGI, per germline. The CDR3 is made up of 16 amino acids. The DNA of the CDR3 is TGTGCCAGCAGTTCTCTGGTAGTGGCGGGAACCTACGAGCAGTACTTC. As protein: CASSSLVVAGTYEQYF.

In its sample, this clonotype was seen a few times. This rearrangement joins TRBV6-1 to TRBJ2-6; 7 positions match TRBD2. CDR1 is MNHNS, CDR2 SASEGT, per germline. The CDR3 extends over 18 amino acids. Losses at the gene ends were 1 base for V and 1 base for J; bases not matched to a gene: 7. The CDR3 region is CASSEEGGVASGANVLTF. CDR3 DNA: TGTGCCAGCAGTGAAGAGGGAGGGGTTGCTTCTGGGGCCAACGTCCTGACTTTC.

The gene calls are TRBV11-3 and TRBJ2-1, with TRBD2 identical over 10 bases. Judging by the DNA end, TRBJ2-7 fits better; the J call may be wrong. Germline V gene lookup returns CDR1 SGHNT and CDR2 YENEEA. The CDR3 extends over 16 amino acids. The CDR3 nucleotides read TGTGCCAGCAGCTATAGCGGGAGGTCGACATTAAATGAGCAGTACTTC. Translation gives CASSYSGRSTLNEQYF.

The chain recombines TRBV6-1 with TRBJ2-2, with 7 bases fitting TRBD1. The length of the CDR3 is 15 residues. Per the germline V gene, CDR1 is MNHNS and CDR2 is SASEGT. Trimming at V came to 9 bases and at J to 1 base, leaving 8 bases not matched to a gene. CDR3 protein: CASTGVLRNTGELFF. The CDR3 nucleotides are TGTGCCAGTACAGGGGTGTTGAGGAACACCGGGGAGCTGTTTTTT.